Listed here are 19 T cell receptor beta chains from one sample, sequenced in a study of blood T cell repertoires in COVID-19. TCRdb keeps only in-frame clones here, not all; method: immunoSEQ multiplex PCR. The sample lists some 150,000 clones, around four fifths occurring once. Specimen: peripheral blood. All receptors derive from a human donor in a cohort sampled during active COVID-19.

This chain connects TRBV3-1 (or the pseudogene TRBV3-2) to TRBJ1-1, with D perhaps TRBD1 (5 bases). This CDR3 is built from 14 residues. The V end lost 9 bases, the J end lost 0 bases, and 14 bases lay between the germline ends. Germline V gene data show CDR1 as LGHDT and CDR2 as YNNKEL (reference sequence). Here the CDR3 DNA reads TGTGCCAGTAAAAAGGGGTTCATGAACACTGAAGCTTTCTTT. This sequence encodes CASKKGFMNTEAFF.

The CDR3 region has the DNA TGTGCCAGCAGTGTCCCGACGGGACAGTTAGATAGCAATCAGCCCCAGCATTTT. Encoded protein: CASSVPTGQLDSNQPQHF. The genes are TRBV6-4 and TRBJ1-5, with TRBD1 identical over 7 bases. Germline V gene data show CDR1 as MRHNA and CDR2 as SNTAGT. V was pared by 4 bases and J by 0 bases, with 12 bases of the junction left unmatched. The CDR3 is made up of 18 amino acids.

The rearrangement links TRBV6-2 or TRBV6-3 to TRBJ2-5, with D perhaps matching TRBD1 (5 bases). From germline, CDR1 is MNHEY and CDR2 SVGEGT. V was trimmed by 2 bases and J by 5 bases, leaving 15 bases between them. This CDR3 has 15 residues. CDR3 nucleotide sequence: TGTGCCAGCAGTTACGGCAGGGCGGATGGGGAGACCCAGTACTTC. Encoded protein: CASSYGRADGETQYF.

The rearrangement links TRBV30 to TRBJ2-3, with 7 bases matching TRBD1. The CDR3 covers 16 residues. CDR1 and CDR2 from the germline V gene are GTSNPN and SVGIG (reference sequence). With 2 bases clipped from V and 2 bases from J, the junction kept 10 bases outside the gene matches. The CDR3 loop is CAWSPLGQRSTDTQYF. The CDR3 nucleotides are TGTGCCTGGAGTCCACTGGGACAGCGATCCACAGATACGCAGTATTTT.

As concerns this clone: The sample holds other DNA sequences that translate to the same CDR3. The gene calls are TRBV7-2 and TRBJ2-5; D not resolved. The germline CDR1 and CDR2 sequences are SGHTA and FQGNSA. The CDR3 runs 13 residues. V shed 1 base and J shed 5 bases, with 8 bases lying between them. The CDR3 DNA follows: TGTGCCAGCAGCTTAGGCGGAAGGGAGACCCAGTACTTC. Its translation: CASSLGGRETQYF.

The chain has TRBV11-3 and TRBJ1-6; weak D call: TRBD1 (6 bases). V lost 6 bases and J 8 bases, leaving 23 bases between the germline ends. CDR3 length: 17 residues. The germline CDR1 and CDR2 sequences are SGHNT and YENEEA. Here the CDR3 reads CASSTTSTGLYHSPLHF. The CDR3 DNA is TGTGCCAGCAGTACGACCTCGACAGGCCTATATCATTCACCCCTCCACTTT.

The chain combines TRBV7-2 with TRBJ1-2; D is possibly TRBD1 (5 bases). V shed 0 bases and J shed 8 bases, with 13 bases lying between them. CDR3 length equals 14 residues. The germline gives CDR1 SGHTA, CDR2 FQGNSA. The CDR3 bases are TGTGCCAGCAGCTTAGCGCACGGGGGTGAGGGCTACACCTTC. This sequence encodes CASSLAHGGEGYTF.

The chain combines TRBV19 with TRBJ1-1; D is unresolved. From germline, CDR1 is LNHDA and CDR2 SQIVND (reference sequence). This CDR3 contains 12 residues. With 5 bases removed from V and 7 bases from J, the gap between germline ends came to 11 bases. CDR3 loop: CASSPERGEAFF. The CDR3 DNA reads as TGTGCCAGTAGTCCCGAGAGAGGTGAAGCTTTCTTT.

J is TRBJ1-1 and V is TRBV5-1, with 7 nucleotides matching TRBD1. Germline V lookup: CDR1 SGHRS, CDR2 YFSETQ. There are 14 residues in the CDR3. V was pared by 6 bases and J by 3 bases, with 8 bases of the junction left unmatched. DNA for the CDR3: TGCGCCAGCACGCGAGCCAGGGGGGACACTGAAGCTTTCTTT. The encoded protein is CASTRARGDTEAFF.

The chain is built from TRBV11-3 and TRBJ1-6, with D unresolved. V lost 0 bases, J lost 7 bases, and 10 bases lay in between. Per the germline V gene, CDR1 is SGHNT and CDR2 is YENEEA. The CDR3 extends over 15 amino acids. The CDR3 DNA follows: TGTGCCAGCAGCTTAGATTTGAGGAGGAATTCACCCCTCCACTTT. Its protein is CASSLDLRRNSPLHF.

The chain has TRBV19 and TRBJ2-7; D might be TRBD1 (6 bases). Germline CDR1 and CDR2: LNHDA and SQIVND (reference sequence). Deletions cut 5 bases from V and 2 bases from J, with 13 bases between. The CDR3 sequence is 14 residues long. The CDR3 is CASSLGANAYEQYF. The CDR3 coding sequence is TGTGCCAGTAGTTTGGGGGCTAACGCCTACGAGCAGTACTTC.

This clone turned up a few times. The chain has TRBV28 and TRBJ1-6, with TRBD1 matching 9 bases. With V trimmed by 5 bases and J by 5 bases, 4 bases remained unmatched. Germline CDR1 reads MDHEN; CDR2 reads SYDVKM. This CDR3 region has 15 residues. For the CDR3, the DNA is TGTGCCAGCAGTACCGGGACAGGGAATAATTCACCCCTCCACTTT. Translating it yields CASSTGTGNNSPLHF. Variable domain in full (rest from reference TRBV28 and TRBJ1-6): DVKVTQSSRYLVKRTGEKVFLECVQDMDHENMFWYRQDPGLGLRLIYFSYDVKMKEKGDIPEGYSVSREKKERFSLILESASTNQTSMYLCASSTGTGNNSPLHFGNGTRLTVT.

CDR3 DNA: TGTGCCAGCAGCAACTCCCGGGACTTACTTAATGAGCAGTTCTTC. Its translation is CASSNSRDLLNEQFF. The chain employs TRBV11-1 and TRBJ2-1; tentatively, D is TRBD2 (6 bases). The CDR3 is 15 residues long. Trimming took off 5 bases at V and 7 bases at J, with 18 bases between the two ends. Germline loops: CDR1 SGHAT, CDR2 FQDESV (reference sequence).

The gene calls are TRBV6-5 and TRBJ2-7, with D unresolved. This CDR3 comprises 12 residues. The germline V gene has CDR1 MNHEY and CDR2 SVGAGI. V lost 7 bases to trimming and J lost 4 bases, with 11 bases between them. CDR3 nucleotide sequence: TGTGCCAGCATCCTTTACGGGTACGAGCAGTACTTC. It specifies CASILYGYEQYF.

CDR3 amino acids: CASSLTSGGTSYEQYF. The CDR3 region has the DNA TGTGCCAGCAGCCTAACTAGCGGGGGGACTTCCTACGAGCAGTACTTC. The genes are TRBV7-9 and TRBJ2-7; 12 positions agree with TRBD2. Germline V gene data show CDR1 as SEHNR and CDR2 as FQNEAQ (reference sequence). The CDR3 totals 16 residues. V lost 5 bases, J lost 1 base, and 6 bases stayed unmatched. The whole variable domain, remainder taken from reference TRBV7-9 and TRBJ2-7, is DTGVSQNPRHKITKRGQNVTFRCDPISEHNRLYWYRQTLGQGPEFLTYFQNEAQLEKSRLLSDRFSAERPKGSFSTLEIQRTEQGDSAMYLCASSLTSGGTSYEQYFGPGTRLTVT.

In nucleotides, the CDR3 is TGTGCCAGCAGCCCAACCCAGGGACAGGGGGCGACTAATGAAAAACTGTTTTTT. Amino acids: CASSPTQGQGATNEKLFF. The chain recombines TRBV9 with TRBJ1-4, with 12 bases aligning to TRBD1. Unmatched junction bases numbered 9, after V lost 4 bases and J lost 2 bases. This CDR3 is built from 18 residues. Germline V gives CDR1 SGDLS, CDR2 YYNGEE. The entire variable domain, with the rest obtained from reference TRBV9 and TRBJ1-4, is as follows: DSGVTQTPKHLITATGQRVTLRCSPRSGDLSVYWYQQSLDQGLQFLIQYYNGEERAKGNILERFSAQQFPDLHSELNLSSLELGDSALYFCASSPTQGQGATNEKLFFGSGTQLSVL.

The sample holds a few counts of this clone. The chain couples TRBV3-1 (or the pseudogene TRBV3-2) to TRBJ1-2; 8 nucleotides line up with TRBD1. V lost 7 bases, J lost 4 bases, and 8 bases stayed unmatched. CDR1 and CDR2 (germline): LGHDT, YNNKEL (reference sequence). This CDR3 region has 14 residues. Here the CDR3 DNA reads TGTGCCAGCACCCCAGGGGGCGCTTCCTATGGCTACACCTTC. Its translation is CASTPGGASYGYTF.

The V call is TRBV30, the J call TRBJ2-3, with D perhaps TRBD1 (6 bases). V was shortened by 5 bases and J by 4 bases, with 13 bases between the two germline ends. The germline CDR1 and CDR2 sequences are GTSNPN and SVGIG (reference sequence). The CDR3 has 13 amino acids. CDR3 region: CAWHRDKADTQYF. CDR3 bases: TGTGCCTGGCACCGGGACAAAGCAGATACGCAGTATTTT.

The chain couples TRBV14 to TRBJ1-2; 10 nucleotides line up with TRBD1. The V segment lost 1 base and the J segment 5 bases; nucleotides outside the gene matches: 7. This CDR3 is 16 amino acids long. Germline V CDR1 and CDR2: SGHDN, FVKESK. The CDR3 spells CASSQGRVGQGYGYTF. The CDR3 coding sequence is TGTGCCAGCAGCCAAGGTAGGGTGGGACAGGGGTATGGCTACACCTTC.